Reported below is one T cell receptor (beta chain). Its specificity is not known. The junction departs from the called germline gene at one end, perhaps through a read error. The data were taken from a study of cytomegalovirus exposure and HLA in healthy donors. Study in general: Most donors, 80% to 90% of a few hundred genotyped, fell in the Caucasian-associated ancestry cluster.

Overall study results and limits: Cytomegalovirus status was reportedly diagnosed by the classifier with high sensitivity and specificity. Sequencing likely generated an artifact that appeared as a cluster of highly shared sequence variants.

This CDR3 has 18 amino acids. Germline V gene lookup returns CDR1 SGHTA and CDR2 FQGNSA. PCR employed 60 Vbeta and 13 Jbeta primers. Study processing details: Unique TCR beta chains numbered 80 million to 95 million in a later analysis, with about 9.9 million shared. This table comes from immunoSEQ multiplex PCR, and its TCRdb copy is limited to in-frame clones, with some not included. That table is the source of V, J and clone size, and D and trimming were worked out from the DNA. This table has 80,000 to 95,000 clones, less than 70% appearing once. This chain uses TRBV7-2 with TRBJ2-5, with 12 bases identical to TRBD2. Sequencing used PBMCs. The sequence derives from a human donor in good health. The CDR3, as DNA: TGTGCCAGCAGCTTAGTCCCTAGCGGGGGGGCCTTTCAAGAGACCCCGTACTTC. As protein: CASSLVPSGGAFQETPYF.